A selection of T cell receptor beta chains follows, all from one sample in a study of cytomegalovirus exposure and HLA in healthy donors. Libraries were prepared by immunoSEQ multiplex PCR; TCRdb keeps only in-frame clonotypes and omits some of them. The table for this sample gives about 54,000 clones. Sequences were obtained from PBMCs. The origin of the receptors is a woman aged 40 to 50 in good health and CMV-seronegative. The CDR3 runs from the conserved cysteine through the conserved F or W. The D gene is left open where the match is weak.

D	V	J	CDR3	DNA
TRBD2	TRBV20-1	TRBJ2-1	CSARGGSEQFF	TGCAGTGCTAGGGGGGGGAGTGAGCAGTTCTTC
TRBD2	TRBV6-1	TRBJ2-5	CASSDLGGSVETQYF	TGTGCCAGCAGTGATTTGGGCGGGAGCGTAGAGACCCAGTACTTC
NA	TRBV30	TRBJ1-1	CAWKLTGGTEAFF	TGTGCCTGGAAGCTTACGGGGGGCACTGAAGCTTTCTTT
NA	TRBV19	TRBJ1-3	CASRLTRGNTIYF	TGTGCCAGTAGGTTGACACGAGGAAACACCATATATTTT
TRBD1	TRBV11-2	TRBJ2-3	CASSPRDRGTDTQYF	TGTGCCAGCAGCCCCCGGGACAGGGGGACAGATACGCAGTATTTT
NA	TRBV6-1	TRBJ1-6	CASLQGRRNSPLHF	TGTGCCAGTTTGCAGGGGAGAAGGAATTCACCCCTCCACTTT
NA	TRBV7-2	TRBJ2-3	CASTDSTDTQYF	TGTGCCAGCACTGACTCCACAGATACGCAGTATTTT
NA	TRBV9	TRBJ2-7	CASSPGVNDEQYF	TGTGCCAGCAGCCCTGGAGTCAATGACGAGCAGTACTTC
NA	TRBV28	TRBJ1-1	CASSSPGGGALNTEAFF	TGTGCCAGCAGTTCCCCCGGGGGGGGAGCGCTGAACACTGAAGCTTTCTTT
TRBD2	TRBV7-3	TRBJ2-1	CASSRGGRAEAEQFF	TGTGCCAGCAGCCGCGGCGGGAGGGCCGAAGCTGAGCAGTTCTTC
TRBD1	TRBV6-6	TRBJ1-5	CASIPGDRVNQPQHF	TGTGCCAGCATTCCCGGCGACAGGGTCAATCAGCCCCAGCATTTT
NA	TRBV6-6	TRBJ1-4	CASSYRLTGSGEKLFF	TGTGCCAGCAGTTACCGGTTGACGGGTAGTGGTGAAAAACTGTTTTTT
NA	TRBV25-1	TRBJ1-2	CASRRENYGYTF	TGTGCCAGCAGGAGGGAGAACTATGGCTACACCTTC
NA	TRBV10-3	TRBJ2-2	CAISGDLGRGSGELFF	TGTGCCATCAGTGGGGACTTGGGGAGAGGGTCCGGGGAGCTGTTTTTT
TRBD1	TRBV29-1	TRBJ2-1	CSVDRGLFDNEQFF	TGCAGCGTTGACAGGGGGCTGTTCGACAATGAGCAGTTCTTC
NA	TRBV4-1	TRBJ1-2	CASSQDGQGYGYTF	TGCGCCAGCAGCCAAGATGGGCAGGGGTATGGCTACACCTTC
NA	TRBV28	TRBJ2-3	CASSTPGVSTDTQYF	TGTGCCAGCAGTACCCCAGGTGTGTCGACAGATACGCAGTATTTT
NA	TRBV11-2	TRBJ2-1	CASSLVGLNEQFF	TGTGCCAGCAGCTTAGTCGGTCTCAATGAGCAGTTCTTC
NA	TRBV30	TRBJ1-1	CAWKPNTGVETEAFF	TGTGCCTGGAAACCGAACACTGGAGTGGAGACTGAAGCTTTCTTT
TRBD1	TRBV11-2	TRBJ2-7	CASSLGTQGAREQYF	TGTGCCAGCAGCTTAGGGACCCAGGGGGCGAGAGAGCAGTACTTC
NA	TRBV18	TRBJ2-5	CASSPQGGPGETQYF	TGTGCCAGCTCACCACAAGGAGGGCCGGGAGAGACCCAGTACTTC
NA	TRBV30	TRBJ1-1	CAWSATENTEAFF	TGTGCCTGGAGCGCAACAGAGAACACTGAAGCTTTCTTT
NA	TRBV11-1	TRBJ2-3	CASSLQGGTDKQYF	TGTGCCAGCAGCTTACAGGGGGGCACAGATAAGCAGTATTTT
TRBD1	TRBV6-5	TRBJ1-1	CASSAGGSMNTEAFF	TGTGCCAGCAGCGCAGGGGGGTCCATGAACACTGAAGCTTTCTTT
NA	TRBV5-1	TRBJ1-1	CASYPQGTNTEAFF	TGCGCCAGCTACCCACAGGGTACGAACACTGAAGCTTTCTTT
NA	TRBV5-1	TRBJ1-4	CASMRGGTLPTNEKLFF	TGCGCCAGCATGAGGGGTGGGACTCTCCCAACTAATGAAAAACTGTTTTTT
NA	TRBV6-7	TRBJ1-6	CASSGGRVNSPLHF	TGTGCCAGCAGTGGGGGCCGCGTCAATTCACCCCTCCACTTT
NA	TRBV6-1	TRBJ1-2	CASSESGDGDYGYTF	TGTGCCAGCAGTGAATCGGGAGACGGGGACTATGGCTACACCTTC
NA	TRBV15	TRBJ2-3	CATSRDVSDTQYF	TGTGCCACCAGCAGAGATGTATCAGATACGCAGTATTTT
TRBD2	TRBV19	TRBJ2-7	CASSIEAGGPSNVPYEQYF	TGTGCCAGTAGTATAGAGGCGGGAGGACCATCCAACGTGCCCTACGAGCAGTACTTC